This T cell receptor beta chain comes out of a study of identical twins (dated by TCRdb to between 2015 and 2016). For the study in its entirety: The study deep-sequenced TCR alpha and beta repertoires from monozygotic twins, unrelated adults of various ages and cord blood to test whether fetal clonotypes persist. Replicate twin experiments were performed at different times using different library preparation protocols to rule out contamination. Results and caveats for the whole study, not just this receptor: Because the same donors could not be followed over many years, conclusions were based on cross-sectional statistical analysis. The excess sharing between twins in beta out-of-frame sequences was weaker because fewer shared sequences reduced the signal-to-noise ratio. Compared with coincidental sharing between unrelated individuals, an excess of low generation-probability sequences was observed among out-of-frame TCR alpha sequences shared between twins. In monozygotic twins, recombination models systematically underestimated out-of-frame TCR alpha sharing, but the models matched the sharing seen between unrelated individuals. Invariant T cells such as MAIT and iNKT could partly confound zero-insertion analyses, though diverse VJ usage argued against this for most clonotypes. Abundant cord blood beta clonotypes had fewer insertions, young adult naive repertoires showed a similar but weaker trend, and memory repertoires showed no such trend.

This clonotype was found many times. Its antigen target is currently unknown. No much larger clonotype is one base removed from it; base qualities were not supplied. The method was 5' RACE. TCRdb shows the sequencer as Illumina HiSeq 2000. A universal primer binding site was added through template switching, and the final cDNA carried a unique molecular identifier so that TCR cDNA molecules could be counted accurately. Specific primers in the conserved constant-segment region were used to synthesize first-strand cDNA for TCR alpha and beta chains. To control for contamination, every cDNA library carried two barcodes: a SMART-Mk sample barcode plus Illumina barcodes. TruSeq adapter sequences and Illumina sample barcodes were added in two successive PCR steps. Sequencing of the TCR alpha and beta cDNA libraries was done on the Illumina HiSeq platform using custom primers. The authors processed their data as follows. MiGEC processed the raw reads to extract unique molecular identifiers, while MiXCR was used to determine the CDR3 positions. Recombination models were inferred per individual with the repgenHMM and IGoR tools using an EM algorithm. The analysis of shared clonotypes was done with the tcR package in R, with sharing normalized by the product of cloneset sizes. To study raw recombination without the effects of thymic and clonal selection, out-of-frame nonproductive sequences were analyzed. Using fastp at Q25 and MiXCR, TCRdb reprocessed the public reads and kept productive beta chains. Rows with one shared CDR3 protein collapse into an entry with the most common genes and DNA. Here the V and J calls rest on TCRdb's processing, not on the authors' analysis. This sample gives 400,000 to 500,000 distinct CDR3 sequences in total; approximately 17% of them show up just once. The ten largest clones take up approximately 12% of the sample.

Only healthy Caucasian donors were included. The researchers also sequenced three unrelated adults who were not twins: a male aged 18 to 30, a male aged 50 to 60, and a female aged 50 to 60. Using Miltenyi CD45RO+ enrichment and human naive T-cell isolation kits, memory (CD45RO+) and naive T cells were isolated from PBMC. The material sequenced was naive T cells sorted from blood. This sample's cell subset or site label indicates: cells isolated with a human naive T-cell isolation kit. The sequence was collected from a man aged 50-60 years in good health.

The bases read TGTGCCAGCAGCCCTTGGACTAGCGGGTATGACGAGCAGTACTTC. Translated, it reads CASSPWTSGYDEQYF. The sequence links TRBV5-5 to TRBJ2-7; TRBD2 aligns with 11 central bases. The germline V gene (reference sequence) sets CDR1 to SGHKS and CDR2 to YYEKEE. V loses 4 bases at its end and J loses 5 bases; junction bases beyond the gene matches: 8. From cysteine to phenylalanine, the CDR3 is 15 amino acids long. The entry retains the CDR3 DNA only, 45 bases that are in frame from base 1.